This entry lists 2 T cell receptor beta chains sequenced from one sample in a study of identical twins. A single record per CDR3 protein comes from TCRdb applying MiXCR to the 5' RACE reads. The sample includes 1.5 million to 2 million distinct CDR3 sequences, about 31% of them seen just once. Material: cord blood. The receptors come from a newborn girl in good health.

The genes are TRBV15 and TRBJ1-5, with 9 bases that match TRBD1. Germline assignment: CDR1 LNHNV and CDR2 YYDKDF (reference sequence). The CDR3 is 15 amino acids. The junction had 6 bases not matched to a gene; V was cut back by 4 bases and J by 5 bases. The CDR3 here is CATSTRDRAYQPQHF. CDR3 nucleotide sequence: TGTGCCACCAGCACAAGGGACAGGGCCTATCAGCCCCAGCATTTT.

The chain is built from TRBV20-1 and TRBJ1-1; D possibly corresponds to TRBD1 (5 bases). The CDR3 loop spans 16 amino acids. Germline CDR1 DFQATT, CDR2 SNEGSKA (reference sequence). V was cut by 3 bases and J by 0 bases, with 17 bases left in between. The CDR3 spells CSASPPRQKVNTEAFF. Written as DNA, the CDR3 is TGCAGTGCTAGTCCACCGAGACAGAAGGTGAACACTGAAGCTTTCTTT.